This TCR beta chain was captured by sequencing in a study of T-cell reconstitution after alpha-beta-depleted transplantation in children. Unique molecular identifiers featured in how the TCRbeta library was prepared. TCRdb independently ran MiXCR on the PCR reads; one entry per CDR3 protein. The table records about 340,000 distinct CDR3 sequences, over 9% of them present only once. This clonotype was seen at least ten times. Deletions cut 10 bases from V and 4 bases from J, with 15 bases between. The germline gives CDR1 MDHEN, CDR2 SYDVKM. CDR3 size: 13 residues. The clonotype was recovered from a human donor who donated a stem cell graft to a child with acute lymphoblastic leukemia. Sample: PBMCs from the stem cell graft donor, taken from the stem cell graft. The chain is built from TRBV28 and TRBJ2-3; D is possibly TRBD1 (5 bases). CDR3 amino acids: CATQSRVSDTQYF. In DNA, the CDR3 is TGTGCCACTCAATCCAGGGTATCAGATACGCAGTATTTT.